The next 14 T cell receptor beta chains were all read from a single sample in a study of post-analysis software for immune sequencing data. General observations from the study: Roughly five TRBV segments, including TRBV5-6, TRBV5-1 and TRBV20-1, were more frequent in patients than controls.

Their recognized antigens are unknown. Unique molecular identifiers featured in each of the TCR beta cDNA libraries. TCRdb called the PCR reads again in MiXCR, with one record for every CDR3 protein. There are 500,000 to 600,000 distinct CDR3 sequences in the sample; 44% occur only once, and 1.5% to 2% lies in the top ten. Sequencing input: blood. Receptor source: a girl aged 10 to 17 with multiple sclerosis.

This clonotype was found a few times. This chain connects TRBV12-3 or TRBV12-4 to TRBJ1-1; D is ambiguous. The CDR3 is 14 residues long. Trimming removed 4 bases from V and 1 base from J, with 10 bases in between. CDR3 bases: TGTGCCAGCAGTTGGCGGCTGACGAACACTGAAGCTTTCTTT. As protein: CASSWRLTNTEAFF.

The chain carries TRBV12-3 or TRBV12-4 and TRBJ2-1; D not resolved. V was shortened by 0 bases and J by 7 bases, with 16 bases between the two germline ends. CDR3 length: 16 amino acids. The CDR3 sequence is CASSLALNGKQNEQFF. Written as DNA, the CDR3 is TGTGCCAGCAGTTTAGCGCTAAACGGCAAACAAAATGAGCAGTTCTTC.

Only a few counts were recorded for this clonotype. The chain joins TRBV12-3 or TRBV12-4 to TRBJ2-7, with 7 bases lining up with TRBD1. The CDR3 sequence is 15 residues long. The junction had 4 bases not matched to a gene; V was cut back by 2 bases and J by 0 bases. This chain's CDR3 is CASSLRQGSSYEQYF. In DNA form, the CDR3 reads TGTGCCAGCAGTTTAAGACAGGGAAGCTCCTACGAGCAGTACTTC.

This clonotype appeared a few times. J is TRBJ2-7 and V is TRBV4-1; 8 bases fit TRBD2. This CDR3 region has 15 residues. V lost 1 base and J lost 6; bases outside the gene matches: 8. Germline V CDR1 and CDR2: MGHRA, YSYEKL. The CDR3 protein is CASSQVERGTSEQYF. The CDR3 DNA sequence: TGCGCCAGCAGCCAAGTAGAGCGGGGGACCTCCGAGCAGTACTTC.

This clonotype was seen only a few times. In DNA, the CDR3 is TGTGCCAGCAGTCTCTCGGACAGGGTCGGCTACACCTTC. Translation: CASSLSDRVGYTF. The chain uses TRBV12-3 or TRBV12-4 and TRBJ1-2, with 8 nucleotides matching TRBD1. Losses at the gene ends were 5 bases for V and 8 bases for J; bases not matched to a gene: 7. CDR3 length equals 13 residues.

The rearrangement joins TRBV20-1 to TRBJ2-1; TRBD2 aligns across 7 bases. J was trimmed by 1 base and V by 1 base; bases with no gene match: 25. Germline V gene lookup returns CDR1 DFQATT and CDR2 SNEGSKA (reference sequence). There are 22 residues in the CDR3. The CDR3 coding sequence is TGCAGTGCTAGAGCGATACCCGAGGCCAGCGGGATGCCCTCCATTTCCTACAATGAGCAGTTCTTC. Protein: CSARAIPEASGMPSISYNEQFF.

Here the CDR3 DNA reads TGTGCCAGCAGCCCTAAAGGGCAGCCCCAGCATTTT. It translates to CASSPKGQPQHF. The rearrangement links TRBV7-8 to TRBJ1-5; the D is unclear. Germline V gene sequence: CDR1 SGHVS, CDR2 FQNEAQ. Deletions cut 5 bases from V and 7 bases from J, with 9 bases between. The CDR3 loop spans 12 amino acids.

This sequence joins TRBV20-1 and TRBJ2-7; 8 bases fit TRBD1. The J call may be mistaken, given a closer DNA end match to TRBJ2-1. Germline lookup yields CDR1 DFQATT and CDR2 SNEGSKA (reference sequence). The CDR3 extends over 15 amino acids. CDR3 region: CSARDREPSSYEQFF. CDR3 coding DNA: TGCAGTGCTAGGGACAGGGAACCCTCCTCCTACGAGCAGTTCTTC.

This clonotype showed up just a few times. This chain connects TRBV29-1 to TRBJ2-6, with unresolved D. The CDR3 extends over 14 amino acids. Germline values: CDR1 SQVTM, CDR2 ANQGSEA. V shed 4 bases and J shed 0 bases, with 7 bases lying between them. In DNA, the CDR3 is TGCAGCGTTGTCGAGGTCTCTGGGGCCAACGTCCTGACTTTC. It yields the protein CSVVEVSGANVLTF. The full variable domain, in which reference TRBV29-1 and TRBJ2-6 provide the parts outside the CDR3, is SAVISQKPSRDICQRGTSLTIQCQVDSQVTMMFWYRQQPGQSLTLIATANQGSEATYESGFVIDKFPISRPNLTFSTLTVSNMSPEDSSIYLCSVVEVSGANVLTFGAGSRLTVL.

This clonotype was found once. This chain uses TRBV7-2 with TRBJ2-3, with D tentatively TRBD1 (6 bases). Trimming took 4 bases from V and 2 from J, leaving 10 bases between them. Germline CDR1 reads SGHTA; CDR2 reads FQGNSA. CDR3 size: 14 residues. The CDR3 loop reads CASSSQGDTDTQYF. The CDR3 nucleotides read TGTGCCAGCAGCTCACAGGGAGACACAGATACGCAGTATTTT.

The chain uses TRBV5-6 and TRBJ1-4; D gene ambiguous. Trimming pared 1 base from V and 8 bases from J, leaving 12 bases between. The CDR3 contains 14 residues. Germline assignment: CDR1 SGHDT and CDR2 YYEEEE. In nucleotides, the CDR3 is TGTGCCAGCAGCTTGTTGCGCCTAGGGGAAAAACTGTTTTTT. This codes for CASSLLRLGEKLFF.

Turning to this clonotype: The junction shows a germline mismatch at one end, possibly a read error. This chain links TRBV12-3 or TRBV12-4 with TRBJ2-5; D is unclear. The J call is uncertain, as TRBJ2-7 better fits the DNA end. The CDR3 is made up of 12 amino acids. CDR3 in DNA: TGTGCCGGCAGAGTGCGTGGGGACGAGCAGTACTTC. It specifies CAGRVRGDEQYF.

The chain is built from TRBV5-1 and TRBJ2-1; D not certain. The CDR3 loop spans 11 amino acids. Deletions cut 6 bases from V and 9 bases from J, with 10 bases between. Germline V lookup: CDR1 SGHRS, CDR2 YFSETQ. CDR3 in DNA: TGCGCCAGCAACCTAGGACCTGAGCAGTTCTTC. It encodes CASNLGPEQFF.

The chain couples TRBV24-1 to TRBJ1-4; D is unclear. V lost 2 bases and J lost 8, with 11 bases in between. The CDR3 has 14 residues. Germline V gene sequence: CDR1 KGHDR, CDR2 SFDVKD. The CDR3 loop reads CATSDSRRAEKLFF. Here the CDR3 DNA reads TGTGCCACCAGTGATTCCAGACGGGCGGAAAAACTGTTTTTT.